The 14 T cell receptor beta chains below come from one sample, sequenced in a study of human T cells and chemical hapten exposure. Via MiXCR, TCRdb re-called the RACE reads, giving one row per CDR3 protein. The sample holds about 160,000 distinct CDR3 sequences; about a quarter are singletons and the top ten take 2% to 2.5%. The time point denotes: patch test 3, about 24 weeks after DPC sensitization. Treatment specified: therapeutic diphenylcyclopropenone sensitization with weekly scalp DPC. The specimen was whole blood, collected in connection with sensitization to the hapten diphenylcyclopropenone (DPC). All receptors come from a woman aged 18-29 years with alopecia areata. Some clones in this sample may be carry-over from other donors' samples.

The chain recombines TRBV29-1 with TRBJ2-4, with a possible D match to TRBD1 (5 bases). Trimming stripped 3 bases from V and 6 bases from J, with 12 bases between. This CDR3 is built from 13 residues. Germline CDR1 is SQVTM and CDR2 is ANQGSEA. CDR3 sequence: CSVDGRQGNIQYF. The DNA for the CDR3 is TGCAGCGTTGACGGCAGGCAGGGAAACATTCAGTACTTC.

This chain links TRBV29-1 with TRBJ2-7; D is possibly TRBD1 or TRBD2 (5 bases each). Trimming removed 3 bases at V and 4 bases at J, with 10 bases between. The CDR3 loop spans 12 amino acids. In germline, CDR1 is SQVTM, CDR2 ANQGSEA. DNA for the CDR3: TGCAGCGTTGAGGGCAGGGAGTACGAGCAGTACTTC. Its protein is CSVEGREYEQYF.

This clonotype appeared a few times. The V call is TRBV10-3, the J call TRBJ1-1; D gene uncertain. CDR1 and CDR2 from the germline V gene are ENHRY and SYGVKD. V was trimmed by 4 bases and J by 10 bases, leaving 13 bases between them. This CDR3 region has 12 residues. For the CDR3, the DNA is TGTGCCATCAGTGCGGACCCCGGAGGAGCTTTCTTT. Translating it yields CAISADPGGAFF.

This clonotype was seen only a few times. CDR3 sequence: CASSLDLGTEAFF. CDR3 nucleotide sequence: TGCGCCAGCAGCTTGGACCTAGGAACTGAAGCTTTCTTT. This chain joins TRBV5-1 and TRBJ1-1; D not resolved. Germline V lookup: CDR1 SGHRS, CDR2 YFSETQ. There are 13 residues in the CDR3. V was pared by 0 bases and J by 5 bases, with 8 bases between.

The CDR3 nucleotides are TGTGCCAGCAGCCAACCGTCCCTGGAGACTGAAGCTTTCTTT. This sequence encodes CASSQPSLETEAFF. The chain recombines TRBV4-2 with TRBJ1-1; D remains unclear. Germline values: CDR1 LGHNA, CDR2 YNFKEQ. The V end lost 2 bases, the J end lost 5 bases, and 12 bases lay between the germline ends. The length of the CDR3 is 14 residues.

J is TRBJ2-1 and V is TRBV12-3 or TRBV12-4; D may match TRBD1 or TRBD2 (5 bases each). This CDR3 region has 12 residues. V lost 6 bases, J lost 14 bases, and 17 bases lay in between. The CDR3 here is CASSAGTPREFF. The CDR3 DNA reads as TGTGCCAGCAGCGCCGGGACCCCAAGGGAGTTCTTC.

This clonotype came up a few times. This CDR3 reads CATSDSGTGSYEQYF. DNA of the CDR3: TGTGCCACCAGTGATTCCGGGACAGGGAGCTACGAGCAGTACTTC. The chain recombines TRBV24-1 with TRBJ2-7, with 9 positions matching TRBD1. This CDR3 has 15 amino acids. Germline V gives CDR1 KGHDR, CDR2 SFDVKD. With 2 bases clipped from V and 3 bases from J, the junction kept 4 bases outside the gene matches.

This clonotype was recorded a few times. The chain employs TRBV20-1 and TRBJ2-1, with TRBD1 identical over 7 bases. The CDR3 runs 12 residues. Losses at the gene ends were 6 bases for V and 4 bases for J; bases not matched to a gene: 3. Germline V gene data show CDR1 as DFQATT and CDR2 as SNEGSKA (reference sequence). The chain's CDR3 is CSAEDRYNEQFF. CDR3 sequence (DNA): TGCAGTGCGGAGGACAGGTACAATGAGCAGTTCTTC.

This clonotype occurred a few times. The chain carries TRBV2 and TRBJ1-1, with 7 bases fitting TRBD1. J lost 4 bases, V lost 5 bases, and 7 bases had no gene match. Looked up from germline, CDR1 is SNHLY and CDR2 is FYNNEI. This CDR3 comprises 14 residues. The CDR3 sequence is CASSRQGPSTEAFF. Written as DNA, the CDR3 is TGTGCCAGCAGTCGACAGGGTCCTAGCACTGAAGCTTTCTTT.

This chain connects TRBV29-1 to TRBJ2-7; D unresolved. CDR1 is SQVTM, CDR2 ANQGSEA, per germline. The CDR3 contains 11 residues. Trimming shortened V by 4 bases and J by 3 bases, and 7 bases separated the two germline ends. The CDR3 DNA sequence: TGCAGCGTTGTTCAGATCTACGAGCAGTACTTC. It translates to CSVVQIYEQYF.

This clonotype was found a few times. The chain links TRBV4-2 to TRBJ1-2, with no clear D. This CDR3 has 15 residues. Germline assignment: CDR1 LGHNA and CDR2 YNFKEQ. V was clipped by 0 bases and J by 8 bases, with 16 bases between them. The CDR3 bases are TGTGCCAGCAGCCAAGATCTAAGGGATCCTAGGGGCTACACCTTC. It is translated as CASSQDLRDPRGYTF.

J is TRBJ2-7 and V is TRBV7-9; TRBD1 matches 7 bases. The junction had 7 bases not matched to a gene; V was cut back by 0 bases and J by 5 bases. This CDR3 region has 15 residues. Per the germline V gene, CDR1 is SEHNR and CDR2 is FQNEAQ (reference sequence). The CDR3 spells CASSLALGQRNEQYF. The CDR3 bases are TGTGCCAGCAGCTTAGCCCTGGGACAGAGGAACGAGCAGTACTTC.

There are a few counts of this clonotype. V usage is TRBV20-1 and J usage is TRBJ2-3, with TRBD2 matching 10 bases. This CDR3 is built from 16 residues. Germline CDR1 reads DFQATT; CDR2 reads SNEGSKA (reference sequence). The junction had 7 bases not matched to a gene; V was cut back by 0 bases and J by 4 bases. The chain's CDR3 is CSARDSASGGPDTQYF. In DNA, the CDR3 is TGCAGTGCTAGAGATTCGGCTAGCGGGGGCCCAGATACGCAGTATTTT.

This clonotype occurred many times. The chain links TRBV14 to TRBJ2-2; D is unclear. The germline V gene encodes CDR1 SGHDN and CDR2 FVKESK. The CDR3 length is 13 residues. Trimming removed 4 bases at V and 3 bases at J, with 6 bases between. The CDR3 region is CASSLTDTGELFF. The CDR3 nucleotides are TGTGCCAGCAGCCTCACAGACACCGGGGAGCTGTTTTTT.